This T cell receptor (beta chain) was documented in a study of blood T cell repertoires in COVID-19. Study summary: The United States, Italy and Spain provided the acute and convalescent COVID-19 samples. From T cells, B-cell-depleted T cells, or PBMCs came the material, which was cDNA or gDNA.

The CDR3 sequence is 13 residues long. Authors' data handling: Quantification of nucleated cells was approximated via reference gene primer amplification. Measured with immunoSEQ multiplex PCR; TCRdb has only the in-frame clones, and not every one. The V and J calls and clone size are taken from that table; D and trimming were inferred from the DNA. The table has about 83,000 clones, around 88% seen once; the top ten hold approximately 8%. The sequenced sample was peripheral blood. This sequence originates from a man in his fifties or sixties with active COVID-19. The V gene is TRBV21-1, the J gene TRBJ2-7; the table's D call of TRBD2 was not tested on the DNA. TRBV21-1 is a listed pseudogene. The CDR3 protein is CASELAESYEQYF. As DNA, the CDR3 is TGTGCCAGCGAACTAGCGGAGTCCTACGAGCAGTACTTC.